This T cell receptor beta chain originates from a study of vaccination and CD4 T cells after COVID-19. Noted treatment: approximately 10-day PBMC culture with coronavirus spike peptide pools or control peptides (ViraFEST assay). This clonotype was recorded a few times. Its antigen remains unknown. Cultured CD4+ T cells had their DNA profiled by the Oncomine TCR Beta short-read assay. Investigators isolated genomic DNA from cultured CD4+ T cells. TCRdb reanalysed the PCR reads using MiXCR and keeps one entry per CDR3 protein. This sample has about 8,800 distinct CDR3 sequences; roughly 50% occur once, and the top ten carry 6.5% to 9%. This receptor was identified in a human donor who had recovered from COVID-19. The sample comprised CD4+ T cells from blood, cultured in vitro.

The CDR3 coding sequence is TGTGCCACCAGTGATGGACAGGGTTTGCGCAATCAGCCCCAGCATTTT. This codes for CATSDGQGLRNQPQHF. The gene calls are TRBV24-1 and TRBJ1-5; 8 bases fit TRBD1. V lost 3 bases, J lost 2 bases, and 5 bases stayed unmatched. Germline assignment: CDR1 KGHDR and CDR2 SFDVKD. This CDR3 is built from 16 residues.